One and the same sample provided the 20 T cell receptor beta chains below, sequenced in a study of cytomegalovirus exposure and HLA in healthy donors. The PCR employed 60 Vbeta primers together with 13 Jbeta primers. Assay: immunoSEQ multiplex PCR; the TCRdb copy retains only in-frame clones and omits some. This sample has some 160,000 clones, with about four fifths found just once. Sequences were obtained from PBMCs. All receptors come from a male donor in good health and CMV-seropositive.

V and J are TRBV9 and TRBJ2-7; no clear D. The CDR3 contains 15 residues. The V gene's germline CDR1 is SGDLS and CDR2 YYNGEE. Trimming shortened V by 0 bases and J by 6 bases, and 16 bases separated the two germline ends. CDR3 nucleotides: TGTGCCAGCAGCGTAGGACTCCGAAATCCCCCCGAGCAGTACTTC. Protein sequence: CASSVGLRNPPEQYF.

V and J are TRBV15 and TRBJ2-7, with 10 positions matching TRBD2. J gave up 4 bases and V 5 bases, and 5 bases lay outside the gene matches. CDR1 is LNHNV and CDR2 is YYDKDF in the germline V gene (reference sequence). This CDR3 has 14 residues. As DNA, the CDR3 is TGTGCCACCAGCGGGGGGACTAGCGCGTACGAGCAGTACTTC. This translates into CATSGGTSAYEQYF.

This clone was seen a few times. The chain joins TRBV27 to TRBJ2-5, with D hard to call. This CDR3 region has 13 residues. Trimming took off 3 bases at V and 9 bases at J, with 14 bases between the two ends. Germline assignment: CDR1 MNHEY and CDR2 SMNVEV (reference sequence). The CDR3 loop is CASSFFPHEPQYF. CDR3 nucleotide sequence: TGTGCCAGCAGTTTCTTCCCCCATGAGCCCCAGTACTTC.

The CDR3 DNA follows: TGTGCCAGCAGTTTATTGGGGGGCACTGAAGCTTTCTTT. Residues: CASSLLGGTEAFF. J is TRBJ1-1 and V is TRBV28, with D perhaps TRBD1 (5 bases). The V end lost 1 base, the J end lost 4 bases, and 7 bases lay between the germline ends. CDR1 is MDHEN, CDR2 SYDVKM, per germline. This CDR3 has 13 amino acids.

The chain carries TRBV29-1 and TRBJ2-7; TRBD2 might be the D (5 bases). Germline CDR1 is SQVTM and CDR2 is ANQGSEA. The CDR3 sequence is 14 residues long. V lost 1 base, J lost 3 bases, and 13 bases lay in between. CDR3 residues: CSVEGLRGSYEQYF. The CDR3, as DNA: TGCAGCGTTGAAGGCCTCCGGGGAAGCTACGAGCAGTACTTC.

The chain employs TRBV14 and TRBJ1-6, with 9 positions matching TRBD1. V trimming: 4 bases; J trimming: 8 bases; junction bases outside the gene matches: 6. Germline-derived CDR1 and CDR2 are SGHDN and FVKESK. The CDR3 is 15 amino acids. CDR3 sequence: CASSPTGTGYSPLHF. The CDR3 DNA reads TGTGCCAGCAGCCCGACCGGGACAGGGTATTCACCCCTCCACTTT.

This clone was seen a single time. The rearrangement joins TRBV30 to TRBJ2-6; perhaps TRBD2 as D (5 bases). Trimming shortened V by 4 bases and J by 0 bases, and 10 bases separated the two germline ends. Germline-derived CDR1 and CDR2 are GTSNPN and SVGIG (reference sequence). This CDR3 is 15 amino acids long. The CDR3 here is CAWTAGSSGANVLTF. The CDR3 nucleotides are TGTGCCTGGACGGCGGGCAGCTCTGGGGCCAACGTCCTGACTTTC.

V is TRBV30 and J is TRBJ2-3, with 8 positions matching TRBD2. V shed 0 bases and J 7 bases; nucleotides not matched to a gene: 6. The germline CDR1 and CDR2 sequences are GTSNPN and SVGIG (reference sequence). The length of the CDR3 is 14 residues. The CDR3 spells CAWSVRGRSYTQYF. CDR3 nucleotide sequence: TGTGCCTGGAGTGTACGCGGGAGGTCCTATACGCAGTATTTT.

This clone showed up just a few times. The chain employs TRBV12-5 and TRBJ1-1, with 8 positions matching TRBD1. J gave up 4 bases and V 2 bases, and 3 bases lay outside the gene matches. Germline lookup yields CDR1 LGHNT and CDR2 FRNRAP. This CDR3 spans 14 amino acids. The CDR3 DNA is TGTGCTAGTGGTTTGCAGGGGGCGGCCACTGAAGCTTTCTTT. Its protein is CASGLQGAATEAFF.

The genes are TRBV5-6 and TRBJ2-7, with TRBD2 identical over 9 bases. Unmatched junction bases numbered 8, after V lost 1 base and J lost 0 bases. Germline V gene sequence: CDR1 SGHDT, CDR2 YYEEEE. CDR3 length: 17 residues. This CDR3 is CASSLLAGAPSSYEQYF. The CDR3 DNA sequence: TGTGCCAGCAGCTTGTTAGCGGGAGCTCCCAGCTCCTACGAGCAGTACTTC. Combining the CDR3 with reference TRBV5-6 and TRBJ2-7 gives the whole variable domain DAGVTQSPTHLIKTRGQQVTLRCSPKSGHDTVSWYQQALGQGPQFIFQYYEEEERQRGNFPDRFSGHQFPNYSSELNVNALLLGDSALYLCASSLLAGAPSSYEQYFGPGTRLTVT.

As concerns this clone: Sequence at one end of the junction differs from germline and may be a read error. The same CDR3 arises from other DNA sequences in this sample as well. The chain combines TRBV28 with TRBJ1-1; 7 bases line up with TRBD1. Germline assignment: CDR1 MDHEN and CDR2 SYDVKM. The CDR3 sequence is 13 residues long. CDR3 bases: TGCGCCAGCAGTCGACAGGGCCGCCCTGAAGCTTTCTTT. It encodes CASSRQGRPEAFF.

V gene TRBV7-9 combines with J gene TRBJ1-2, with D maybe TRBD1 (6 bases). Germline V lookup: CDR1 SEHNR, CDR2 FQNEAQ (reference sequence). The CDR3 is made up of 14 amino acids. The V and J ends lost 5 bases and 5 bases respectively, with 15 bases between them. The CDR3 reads CASSASGVGYGYTF. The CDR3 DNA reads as TGTGCCAGCAGCGCCTCAGGGGTTGGTTATGGCTACACCTTC.

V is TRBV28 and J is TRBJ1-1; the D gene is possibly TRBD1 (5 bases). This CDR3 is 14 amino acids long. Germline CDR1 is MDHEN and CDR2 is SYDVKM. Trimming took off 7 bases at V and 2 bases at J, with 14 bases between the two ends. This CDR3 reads CASIQGNFNTEAFF. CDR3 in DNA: TGTGCCAGCATTCAGGGAAACTTTAACACTGAAGCTTTCTTT.

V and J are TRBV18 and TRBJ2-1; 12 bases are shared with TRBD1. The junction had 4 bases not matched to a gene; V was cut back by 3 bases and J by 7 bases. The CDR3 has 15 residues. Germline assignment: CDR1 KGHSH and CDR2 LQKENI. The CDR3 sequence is CASSPGTGGLNEQFF. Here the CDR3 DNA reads TGTGCCAGCTCACCCGGGACAGGGGGCCTAAATGAGCAGTTCTTC.

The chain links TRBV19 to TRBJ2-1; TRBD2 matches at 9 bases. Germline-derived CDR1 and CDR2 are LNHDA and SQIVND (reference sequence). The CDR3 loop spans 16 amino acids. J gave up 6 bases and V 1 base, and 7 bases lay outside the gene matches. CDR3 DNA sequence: TGTGCCAGTAGTATAGGTCCTAGCGGGATGGGCAATGAGCAGTTCTTC. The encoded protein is CASSIGPSGMGNEQFF.

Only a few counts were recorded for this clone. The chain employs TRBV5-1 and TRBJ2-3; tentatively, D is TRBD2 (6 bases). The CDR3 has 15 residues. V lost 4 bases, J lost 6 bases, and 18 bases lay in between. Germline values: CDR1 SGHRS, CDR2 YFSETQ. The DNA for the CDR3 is TGCGCCAGCAGCGAGGGAGGCAGGGTCGTTGATACGCAGTATTTT. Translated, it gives CASSEGGRVVDTQYF.

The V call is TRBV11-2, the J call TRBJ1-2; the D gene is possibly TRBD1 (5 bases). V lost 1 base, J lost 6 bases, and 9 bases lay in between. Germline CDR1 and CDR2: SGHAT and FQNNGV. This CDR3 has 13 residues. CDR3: CASSLVGVNGYTF. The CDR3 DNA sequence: TGTGCCAGCAGCTTAGTAGGGGTCAATGGCTACACCTTC.

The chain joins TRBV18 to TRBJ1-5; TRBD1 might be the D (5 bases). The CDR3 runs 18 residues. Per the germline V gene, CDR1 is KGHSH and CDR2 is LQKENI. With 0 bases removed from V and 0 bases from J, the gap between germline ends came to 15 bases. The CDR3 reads CASSPPAGSDHSNQPQHF. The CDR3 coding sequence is TGTGCCAGCTCACCACCAGCAGGGTCCGACCATAGCAATCAGCCCCAGCATTTT.

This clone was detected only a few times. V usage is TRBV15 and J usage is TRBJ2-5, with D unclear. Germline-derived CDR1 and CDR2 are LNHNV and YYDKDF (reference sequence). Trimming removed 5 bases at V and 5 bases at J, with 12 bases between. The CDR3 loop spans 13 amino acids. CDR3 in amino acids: CATSPRVVETQYF. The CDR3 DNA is TGTGCCACCAGCCCACGGGTTGTCGAGACCCAGTACTTC.

The CDR3 DNA reads as TGCGCCAGCAGCCAGCCCCATCAGCGGGGCTCCTACGAGCAGTACTTC. Amino acid sequence: CASSQPHQRGSYEQYF. This chain connects TRBV4-1 to TRBJ2-7, with 7 bases identical to TRBD2. V was clipped by 3 bases and J by 0 bases; unmatched bases: 8. The CDR3 covers 16 residues. Germline assignment: CDR1 MGHRA and CDR2 YSYEKL.